The subject of this entry is one TCR beta chain. In TCRdb, the PCR reads were re-called with MiXCR into one record per CDR3 protein. The sample lists 25,000 or so distinct CDR3 sequences, under 65% occurring once. These data originate in a study of vaccination and CD4 T cells after COVID-19. This CDR3 spans 12 amino acids. Per the germline V gene, CDR1 is MNHNS and CDR2 is SASEGT. The germline V and J ends were trimmed by 9 bases and 2 bases, with 9 bases remaining between them. The J gene is TRBJ2-3, the V gene TRBV6-1, with D unresolved. Source: CD4+ T cells from blood, taken before SARS-CoV-2 vaccination. The receptor was isolated from a human donor who had recovered from COVID-19. Written as DNA, the CDR3 is TGTGCCAGTGCGCTGGTCACAGATACGCAGTATTTT. As protein: CASALVTDTQYF.